The 28 T cell receptor beta chains in this list originate from one sample, sequenced in a study of CD8 T cells in ankylosing spondylitis. MiXCR was run by TCRdb on the 5' RACE reads, yielding one entry per CDR3 protein. The top ten clones hold 7.3% of a sample with about 140,000 distinct CDR3 sequences, more than 7% of them seen once. The sequencing input was synovial fluid, either unsorted or a sorted T cell fraction (not recorded which). The receptors stem from a male donor with ankylosing spondylitis.

This clonotype was seen a few times. V usage is TRBV7-2 and J usage is TRBJ1-1, with a weak D call TRBD1 (5 bases). The CDR3 loop spans 14 amino acids. Between the trimmed V and J ends, which lost 5 bases and 9 bases, there was a span of 19 bases. CDR1 is SGHTA, CDR2 FQGNSA, per germline. This CDR3 is CASSPRGTGLKAFF. The DNA of the CDR3 is TGTGCCAGCAGCCCCCGGGGGACGGGCCTTAAAGCTTTCTTT.

This clonotype was counted at least ten times. The CDR3 protein is CASSLDRTDTQYF. The CDR3, as DNA: TGTGCCAGCAGCTTAGACAGAACAGATACGCAGTATTTT. The V call is TRBV7-2, the J call TRBJ2-3; the D is unclear. Germline CDR1 reads SGHTA; CDR2 reads FQGNSA. V lost 1 base, J lost 3 bases, and 5 bases lay in between. The CDR3 consists of 13 residues.

Ten or more counts support this clonotype. The chain couples TRBV6-2 or TRBV6-3 to TRBJ2-1, with 7 bases fitting TRBD2. CDR3 length equals 14 residues. The ends lost 3 bases at V and 4 bases at J; junction bases unmatched: 3. The germline gives CDR1 MNHEY, CDR2 SVGEGT. The CDR3 coding sequence is TGTGCCAGCAGTTATGGGGGGGGGTACAATGAGCAGTTCTTC. This encodes CASSYGGGYNEQFF.

This clonotype was seen at least ten times. The chain is built from TRBV7-2 and TRBJ1-5; weak D call: TRBD1 (5 bases). The V gene's germline CDR1 is SGHTA and CDR2 FQGNSA. Trimming left V 2 bases short and J 9 bases short, with 11 bases between. This CDR3 is 13 amino acids long. CDR3 residues: CASSLRGAGPQHF. The DNA for the CDR3 is TGTGCCAGCAGCTTACGAGGGGCTGGGCCCCAGCATTTT.

This clonotype turned up a few times. V usage is TRBV29-1 and J usage is TRBJ1-2, with 8 bases matching TRBD1. Trimming cost V 1 base and J 5 bases; bases outside gene matches: 6. Germline CDR1 and CDR2: SQVTM and ANQGSEA. The CDR3 totals 14 residues. CDR3 in DNA: TGCAGCGTTGAAGTTCAACAGGGGGGTTATGGCTACACCTTC. Encoded protein: CSVEVQQGGYGYTF.

This clonotype was found a few times. The genes are TRBV28 and TRBJ1-2, with 7 bases identical to TRBD1. This CDR3 is built from 15 residues. V lost 6 bases and J lost 0; bases outside the gene matches: 7. Germline CDR1 reads MDHEN; CDR2 reads SYDVKM. The CDR3 loop reads CASSTTGTANYGYTF. As DNA, the CDR3 is TGTGCCAGCAGCACGACCGGGACAGCTAACTATGGCTACACCTTC.

The chain joins TRBV27 to TRBJ2-3, with TRBD2 identical over 7 bases. This CDR3 is built from 18 residues. Losses at the gene ends were 5 bases for V and 2 bases for J; bases not matched to a gene: 16. Germline assignment: CDR1 MNHEY and CDR2 SMNVEV (reference sequence). The CDR3 region is CASSPPKGGRATTDTQYF. CDR3 coding DNA: TGTGCCAGCAGTCCTCCTAAGGGAGGGAGGGCTACCACAGATACGCAGTATTTT.

The chain recombines TRBV6-6 with TRBJ2-7, with 7 bases fitting TRBD1. The CDR3 has 13 residues. Germline CDR1 reads MNHNY; CDR2 reads SVGAGI (reference sequence). V lost 8 bases, J lost 7 bases, and 11 bases stayed unmatched. This CDR3 reads CASAGPRGMEQYF. CDR3 DNA: TGTGCCAGCGCCGGGCCCAGGGGGATGGAGCAGTACTTC.

The table lists this clonotype with many counts. The rearrangement joins TRBV11-1 to TRBJ2-7; 7 positions match TRBD1. CDR3 length: 16 residues. CDR1 SGHAT and CDR2 FQDESV come from the germline V gene (reference sequence). Losses at the gene ends were 3 bases for V and 2 bases for J; bases not matched to a gene: 10. The chain's CDR3 is CASSFSSGTAAYEQYF. The CDR3 DNA sequence: TGTGCCAGCAGCTTCTCGTCCGGGACAGCAGCCTACGAGCAGTACTTC.

This clonotype came up a few times. The chain has TRBV6-5 and TRBJ2-1; maybe TRBD2 (6 bases). The CDR3 extends over 15 amino acids. Trimming cost V 4 bases and J 3 bases, with 13 bases left between them. Germline CDR1 reads MNHEY; CDR2 reads SVGAGI. CDR3 protein: CASSLADPVYNEQFF. In DNA form, the CDR3 reads TGTGCCAGCAGTTTAGCGGATCCCGTCTACAATGAGCAGTTCTTC.

This clonotype was recorded at least ten times. The chain has TRBV5-1 and TRBJ2-3; the match to TRBD2 covers 7 bases. Germline CDR1 and CDR2: SGHRS and YFSETQ. This CDR3 is 16 amino acids long. V was clipped by 0 bases and J by 0 bases; unmatched bases: 4. CDR3 nucleotides: TGCGCCAGCAGCTTGGCCCTAGCGGAGAGCACAGATACGCAGTATTTT. As protein: CASSLALAESTDTQYF.

The sample holds many counts of this clonotype. The chain has TRBV9 and TRBJ2-3; 11 nucleotides match TRBD2. Trimming cost V 5 bases and J 6 bases; bases outside gene matches: 5. The CDR3 length is 14 residues. Germline CDR1 reads SGDLS; CDR2 reads YYNGEE. DNA for the CDR3: TGTGCCAGCAGTCCTAGCGGGGGGTGGGATACGCAGTATTTT. Its translation is CASSPSGGWDTQYF. The variable domain in full, with the rest retrieved from reference TRBV9 and TRBJ2-3, is DSGVTQTPKHLITATGQRVTLRCSPRSGDLSVYWYQQSLDQGLQFLIQYYNGEERAKGNILERFSAQQFPDLHSELNLSSLELGDSALYFCASSPSGGWDTQYFGPGTRLTVL.

This clonotype showed up many times. The rearrangement joins TRBV10-3 to TRBJ1-1, with D possibly matching TRBD1 (5 bases). CDR3 length: 13 amino acids. The germline V gene encodes CDR1 ENHRY and CDR2 SYGVKD. Trimming left V 3 bases short and J 0 bases short, with 5 bases between. CDR3 loop: CAISEQVNTEAFF. CDR3 sequence (DNA): TGTGCCATCAGTGAACAGGTGAACACTGAAGCTTTCTTT.

This sequence joins TRBV6-5 and TRBJ2-7; D unclear. Germline values: CDR1 MNHEY, CDR2 SVGAGI. Deletions cut 4 bases from V and 0 bases from J, with 10 bases between. The CDR3 is 14 residues long. CDR3 amino acids: CASSSDASSYEQYF. The CDR3 DNA reads TGTGCCAGCAGTTCGGACGCGAGCTCCTACGAGCAGTACTTC.

This chain connects TRBV24-1 to TRBJ2-1, with 7 bases aligning to TRBD1. Trimming took 5 bases from V and 1 from J; bases not matched to a gene: 10. The CDR3 totals 17 residues. The germline V gene has CDR1 KGHDR and CDR2 SFDVKD. In DNA, the CDR3 is TGTGCCACCAGTGGGACCGACAGGGCCAATTCCTACAATGAGCAGTTCTTC. Protein product: CATSGTDRANSYNEQFF.

CDR3 in amino acids: CASSRNRYSYEQYF. The CDR3, as DNA: TGTGCCAGCAGTCGGAACAGGTATTCCTACGAGCAGTACTTC. This rearrangement joins TRBV9 to TRBJ2-7; possibly TRBD1 for D (5 bases). Germline CDR1 reads SGDLS; CDR2 reads YYNGEE. V dropped 5 bases and J dropped 1 base, with 13 bases sitting between them. There are 14 residues in the CDR3. Full variable domain (rest looked up from reference TRBV9 and TRBJ2-7): DSGVTQTPKHLITATGQRVTLRCSPRSGDLSVYWYQQSLDQGLQFLIQYYNGEERAKGNILERFSAQQFPDLHSELNLSSLELGDSALYFCASSRNRYSYEQYFGPGTRLTVT.

The chain joins TRBV28 to TRBJ1-6, with D possibly TRBD1 on 6 matching bases. CDR1 is MDHEN and CDR2 is SYDVKM in the germline V gene. The CDR3 totals 16 residues. Trimming removed 6 bases from V and 0 bases from J, with 12 bases in between. CDR3 residues: CASRNDRSSYNSPLHF. The CDR3 DNA reads as TGTGCCAGCAGAAATGACAGGAGCTCCTATAATTCACCCCTCCACTTT.

The rearrangement links TRBV5-1 to TRBJ2-7; a weak D match, TRBD1 (6 bases). CDR3 size: 12 residues. Germline-derived CDR1 and CDR2 are SGHRS and YFSETQ. Trimming left V 5 bases short and J 7 bases short, with 13 bases between. The CDR3 coding sequence is TGCGCCAGCAGGACAATCCAGGGGGAGCAGTACTTC. Translation gives CASRTIQGEQYF. Filled out from reference TRBV5-1 and TRBJ2-7, the complete variable domain reads KAGVTQTPRYLIKTRGQQVTLSCSPISGHRSVSWYQQTPGQGLQFLFEYFSETQRNKGNFPGRFSGRQFSNSRSEMNVSTLELGDSALYLCASRTIQGEQYFGPGTRLTVT.

The chain joins TRBV11-2 to TRBJ2-5, with D possibly being TRBD2 (6 bases). The CDR3 extends over 14 amino acids. Trimming shortened V by 5 bases and J by 5 bases, and 15 bases separated the two germline ends. Germline CDR1 and CDR2: SGHAT and FQNNGV. The CDR3, as DNA: TGTGCCAGCAGCCCGGGGATCGGGGGTGAGACCCAGTACTTC. Translation gives CASSPGIGGETQYF.

This clonotype was observed a handful of times. This chain's CDR3 is CASSYGNNQPQHF. The CDR3 DNA is TGTGCCAGCAGTTACGGTAACAATCAGCCCCAGCATTTT. The chain recombines TRBV6-5 with TRBJ1-5; D uncertain. This CDR3 is 13 amino acids long. Trimming removed 2 bases at V and 3 bases at J, with 5 bases between. The germline gives CDR1 MNHEY, CDR2 SVGAGI.

The chain joins TRBV2 to TRBJ2-5; D is undetermined. The germline CDR1 and CDR2 sequences are SNHLY and FYNNEI. Deletions cut 3 bases from V and 7 bases from J, with 12 bases between. The CDR3 runs to 13 residues. CDR3 residues: CASSESLEWTQYF. DNA of the CDR3: TGTGCCAGCAGTGAGTCCCTTGAGTGGACCCAGTACTTC.

The chain joins TRBV5-5 to TRBJ1-2; 9 nucleotides agree with TRBD1. This CDR3 contains 16 residues. Losses at the gene ends were 4 bases for V and 6 bases for J; bases not matched to a gene: 13. Germline CDR1 SGHKS, CDR2 YYEKEE (reference sequence). Here the CDR3 DNA reads TGTGCCAGCAGCAGCAAGGGACAGGGAGGAATTGATGGCTACACCTTC. This codes for CASSSKGQGGIDGYTF.

This clonotype showed up many times. The chain joins TRBV7-9 to TRBJ2-1; possible D gene TRBD1, 6 bases. CDR1 and CDR2 (germline): SEHNR, FQNEAQ (reference sequence). The CDR3 contains 14 residues. V was cut by 5 bases and J by 4 bases, with 12 bases left in between. Written as DNA, the CDR3 is TGTGCCAGCAGCCGTACCGGACAGTACAATGAGCAGTTCTTC. It specifies CASSRTGQYNEQFF. The full variable domain, in which reference TRBV7-9 and TRBJ2-1 provide the parts outside the CDR3, is DTGVSQNPRHKITKRGQNVTFRCDPISEHNRLYWYRQTLGQGPEFLTYFQNEAQLEKSRLLSDRFSAERPKGSFSTLEIQRTEQGDSAMYLCASSRTGQYNEQFFGPGTRLTVL.

The rearrangement joins TRBV5-1 to TRBJ2-5; D remains ambiguous. CDR3 length: 16 residues. Trimming removed 0 bases at V and 9 bases at J, with 21 bases between. CDR1 and CDR2 from the germline V gene are SGHRS and YFSETQ. CDR3: CASSLDGQDPRLAQYF. The CDR3 DNA is TGCGCCAGCAGCTTGGACGGTCAGGATCCAAGGTTGGCCCAGTACTTC.

The chain joins TRBV27 to TRBJ2-7, with D tentatively TRBD2 (6 bases). The CDR3 extends over 13 amino acids. The germline CDR1 and CDR2 sequences are MNHEY and SMNVEV (reference sequence). V was shortened by 8 bases and J by 2 bases, with 13 bases between the two germline ends. The CDR3 nucleotides read TGTGCCAGCGGAGGGGTGGGCCCCTACGAGCAGTACTTC. Its translation: CASGGVGPYEQYF.

Many counts were recorded for this clonotype. J is TRBJ2-2 and V is TRBV20-1; 9 nucleotides agree with TRBD1. CDR3 length: 14 amino acids. V lost 3 bases and J lost 6; bases outside the gene matches: 5. Germline V gene lookup returns CDR1 DFQATT and CDR2 SNEGSKA (reference sequence). CDR3 coding DNA: TGCAGTGCTAGCGTAACAGGGGGCCCCGGGGAGCTGTTTTTT. It codes for CSASVTGGPGELFF.

This clonotype has at least ten counts. The rearrangement joins TRBV28 to TRBJ2-1; 12 bases agree with TRBD2. The germline V gene encodes CDR1 MDHEN and CDR2 SYDVKM. The V gene end was trimmed by 5 bases and the J gene end by 11 bases; junction bases not matched to a gene: 4. This CDR3 comprises 13 residues. CDR3: CASSPGLAGKQFF. CDR3 sequence (DNA): TGTGCCAGCAGTCCCGGACTAGCGGGAAAGCAGTTCTTC.

This clonotype has just a few counts. The rearrangement joins TRBV20-1 to TRBJ2-1; TRBD2 agrees at 10 bases. CDR1 and CDR2 (germline): DFQATT, SNEGSKA (reference sequence). This CDR3 is 16 amino acids long. Trimming cost V 0 bases and J 7 bases; bases outside gene matches: 9. The CDR3: CSARDPTSGIGNEQFF. Written as DNA, the CDR3 is TGCAGTGCTAGAGATCCCACTAGCGGGATAGGTAATGAGCAGTTCTTC.